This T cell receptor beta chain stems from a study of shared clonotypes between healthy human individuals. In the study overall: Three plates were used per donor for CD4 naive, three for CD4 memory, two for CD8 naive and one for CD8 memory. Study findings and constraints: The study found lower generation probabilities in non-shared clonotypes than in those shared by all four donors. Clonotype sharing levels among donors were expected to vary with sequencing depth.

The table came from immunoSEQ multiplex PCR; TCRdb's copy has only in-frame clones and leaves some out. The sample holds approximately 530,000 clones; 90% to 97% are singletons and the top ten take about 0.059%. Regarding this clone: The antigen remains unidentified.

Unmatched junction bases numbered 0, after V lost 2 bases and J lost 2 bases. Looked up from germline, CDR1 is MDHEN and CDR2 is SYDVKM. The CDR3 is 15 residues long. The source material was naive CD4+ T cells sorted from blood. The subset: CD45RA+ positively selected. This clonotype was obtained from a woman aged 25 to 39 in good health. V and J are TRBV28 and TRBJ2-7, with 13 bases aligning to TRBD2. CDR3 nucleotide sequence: TGTGCCAGCAGTTTAGGACTAGCGGGGGCCTACGAGCAGTACTTC. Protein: CASSLGLAGAYEQYF.